The 31 T cell receptor beta chains below all came from one sample that was sequenced in a study of radiotherapy plus CTLA-4 blockade in lung cancer. The table came from immunoSEQ multiplex PCR; TCRdb's copy has only in-frame clones and leaves some out. Here the sample spans 77,000 or so clones, roughly 69% being singletons. The sample consisted of peripheral blood, taken from a patient treated with radiotherapy plus ipilimumab. These receptors originate from a human donor with non-small cell lung cancer whose response to radiotherapy plus ipilimumab could not be evaluated.

The gene calls are TRBV18 and TRBJ2-7, with TRBD2 as a possible D gene (6 bases). CDR1 is KGHSH, CDR2 LQKENI, per germline. The CDR3 runs to 15 residues. V was pared by 0 bases and J by 1 base, with 10 bases between. The CDR3 sequence is CASSPPGLASYEQYF. As DNA, the CDR3 is TGTGCCAGCTCACCACCGGGACTGGCTTCCTACGAGCAGTACTTC.

The gene calls are TRBV7-8 and TRBJ2-1; 8 bases align to TRBD2. Germline CDR1 and CDR2: SGHVS and FQNEAQ. V shed 3 bases, J shed 4 bases, and the junction held 14 bases outside the gene matches. This CDR3 region has 18 residues. The CDR3 region is CASSFMNAGTRVYNEQFF. The CDR3 bases are TGTGCCAGCAGCTTTATGAACGCAGGGACTAGGGTATACAATGAGCAGTTCTTC.

This clone was counted once. V and J are TRBV29-1 and TRBJ1-1; 7 positions agree with TRBD1. CDR3 length: 12 residues. Germline V gene lookup returns CDR1 SQVTM and CDR2 ANQGSEA. V was pared by 4 bases and J by 4 bases, with 3 bases of the junction left unmatched. The CDR3 is CSVGAGGTEAFF. The CDR3 coding sequence is TGCAGCGTTGGAGCAGGGGGCACTGAAGCTTTCTTT.

V and J are TRBV4-1 and TRBJ1-1; possible D gene TRBD1, 5 bases. The V end was cut by 2 bases, the J end by 5 bases, with 12 bases between. There are 14 residues in the CDR3. CDR1 MGHRA and CDR2 YSYEKL come from the germline V gene. The CDR3, as DNA: TGCGCCAGCAGCCAATCAGGGATCGGGACTGAAGCTTTCTTT. As protein: CASSQSGIGTEAFF.

The V and J genes are TRBV7-3 and TRBJ2-1; D possibly corresponds to TRBD1 (6 bases). In germline, CDR1 is SGHTA, CDR2 FQGTGA. The CDR3 contains 18 residues. Deletions cut 3 bases from V and 9 bases from J, with 27 bases between. CDR3 sequence (DNA): TGTGCCAGCAGCTTCAACCCAAACATACTAGGGGGTTTGGGTGAGCAGTTCTTC. Translating it yields CASSFNPNILGGLGEQFF. The full variable domain, in which reference TRBV7-3 and TRBJ2-1 provide the parts outside the CDR3, is GAGVSQTPSNKVTEKGKYVELRCDPISGHTALYWYRQSLGQGPEFLIYFQGTGAADDSGLPNDRFFAVRPEGSVSTLKIQRTERGDSAVYLCASSFNPNILGGLGEQFFGPGTRLTVL.

This chain links TRBV7-9 with TRBJ1-1; D is ambiguous. There are 13 residues in the CDR3. Trimming removed 5 bases from V and 1 base from J, with 8 bases in between. Germline V CDR1 and CDR2: SEHNR, FQNEAQ (reference sequence). Written as DNA, the CDR3 is TGTGCCAGCAGCCTCACAACGAACACTGAAGCTTTCTTT. This gives the protein CASSLTTNTEAFF.

This chain connects TRBV28 to TRBJ2-3, with 11 bases fitting TRBD2. This CDR3 spans 18 amino acids. Germline V gives CDR1 MDHEN, CDR2 SYDVKM. J gave up 0 bases and V 5 bases, and 10 bases lay outside the gene matches. DNA for the CDR3: TGTGCCAGCAGTCCTACTAGCGGGGGAACGGTTAGCACAGATACGCAGTATTTT. Its translation: CASSPTSGGTVSTDTQYF.

In DNA, the CDR3 is TGCAGCGTTGAATACGGACAGGGGGCTAACTATGGCTACACCTTC. It encodes CSVEYGQGANYGYTF. The V gene is TRBV29-1, the J gene TRBJ1-2; TRBD1 agrees at 10 bases. Germline V gene data show CDR1 as SQVTM and CDR2 as ANQGSEA. This CDR3 has 15 residues. The junction had 3 bases not matched to a gene; V was cut back by 2 bases and J by 0 bases.

The chain uses TRBV11-2 and TRBJ2-5; TRBD2 might be the D (6 bases). CDR3 length: 14 amino acids. V was pared by 5 bases and J by 5 bases, with 15 bases between. Germline assignment: CDR1 SGHAT and CDR2 FQNNGV. DNA for the CDR3: TGTGCCAGCAGCCGGGGACTCCCGGGGGAGACCCAGTACTTC. This encodes CASSRGLPGETQYF.

The chain links TRBV14 to TRBJ2-7; D gene unclear. The CDR3 covers 14 residues. The V gene's germline CDR1 is SGHDN and CDR2 FVKESK. The V end was cut by 4 bases, the J end by 8 bases, with 18 bases between. CDR3 in DNA: TGTGCCAGCAGCCTATCCGGTAGTACTTCGAAGCAGTACTTC. Protein: CASSLSGSTSKQYF.

The gene calls are TRBV30 and TRBJ1-3, with 12 bases fitting TRBD1. This CDR3 region has 18 residues. The germline V gene has CDR1 GTSNPN and CDR2 SVGIG (reference sequence). The V gene end was trimmed by 1 base and the J gene end by 0 bases; junction bases not matched to a gene: 7. CDR3 sequence: CAWSEGQGAFFSGNTIYF. CDR3 nucleotides: TGTGCCTGGAGTGAGGGACAGGGGGCTTTCTTCTCTGGAAACACCATATATTTT.

The chain links TRBV4-1 to TRBJ2-3; 10 bases agree with TRBD1. CDR1 is MGHRA and CDR2 is YSYEKL in the germline V gene. Unmatched junction bases numbered 7, after V lost 2 bases and J lost 5 bases. The CDR3 has 16 amino acids. The CDR3 sequence is CASSQLGQGSGDTQYF. CDR3 nucleotides: TGCGCCAGCAGCCAACTGGGACAGGGGTCGGGAGATACGCAGTATTTT.

The chain carries TRBV4-2 and TRBJ1-5, with 8 positions matching TRBD1. The CDR3 is made up of 16 amino acids. Per the germline V gene, CDR1 is LGHNA and CDR2 is YNFKEQ. Trimming removed 0 bases from V and 2 bases from J; junction bases left unmatched: 3. CDR3 protein: CASSQDPDRGNQPQHF. In DNA, the CDR3 is TGTGCCAGCAGCCAAGATCCGGACAGGGGCAATCAGCCCCAGCATTTT.

J is TRBJ1-1 and V is TRBV4-1; TRBD1 agrees at 8 bases. This CDR3 contains 15 residues. J gave up 5 bases and V 1 base, and 6 bases lay outside the gene matches. Per germline, CDR1 MGHRA and CDR2 YSYEKL. The CDR3 protein is CASSQADREATEAFF. In nucleotides, the CDR3 is TGCGCCAGCAGCCAAGCGGACAGGGAGGCGACTGAAGCTTTCTTT.

The chain is built from TRBV7-2 and TRBJ2-3; TRBD2 aligns across 7 bases. The CDR3 loop spans 15 amino acids. Germline lookup yields CDR1 SGHTA and CDR2 FQGNSA. V lost 5 bases to trimming and J lost 2 bases; unmatched junction nucleotides: 7. The chain's CDR3 is CASSIDSGFTDTQYF. The CDR3 nucleotides read TGTGCCAGCAGCATTGATAGCGGGTTCACAGATACGCAGTATTTT.

The J gene is TRBJ2-7, the V gene TRBV2, with TRBD1 matching over 7 bases. Germline lookup yields CDR1 SNHLY and CDR2 FYNNEI. The CDR3 extends over 13 amino acids. V gave up 11 bases and J gave up 1 base; unmatched junction bases: 8. The CDR3 bases are TGTGCCTCGGCCCCGGGACAGTCCTACGAGCAGTACTTC. This sequence encodes CASAPGQSYEQYF.

This clone was seen a few times. The gene calls are TRBV4-1 and TRBJ1-6; unclear D gene. V lost 0 bases, J lost 9 bases, and 12 bases lay in between. Germline CDR1 MGHRA, CDR2 YSYEKL. This CDR3 comprises 15 residues. In DNA, the CDR3 is TGCGCCAGCAGCCAAGATGGGCCTTCGACTTCACCCCTCCACTTT. It yields the protein CASSQDGPSTSPLHF.

This clone was seen repeatedly, ten times or more. The V gene is TRBV6-6, the J gene TRBJ2-7; tentatively, D is TRBD1 (6 bases). This CDR3 spans 14 amino acids. Germline V lookup: CDR1 MNHNY, CDR2 SVGAGI (reference sequence). The V and J ends lost 6 bases and 3 bases respectively, with 15 bases between them. As DNA, the CDR3 is TGTGCCAGCAGCCCACAAGGGGGTATCTACGAGCAGTACTTC. Protein sequence: CASSPQGGIYEQYF.

This clone was seen a single time. V usage is TRBV2 and J usage is TRBJ2-7, with D hard to call. V lost 5 bases to trimming and J lost 1 base, with 15 bases between them. The CDR3 spans 15 residues. CDR1 and CDR2 (germline): SNHLY, FYNNEI. The CDR3 nucleotides read TGTGCCAGCAGTTATGTCCCCTCCGGTTCCTACGAGCAGTACTTC. Amino acids: CASSYVPSGSYEQYF. The variable domain in full, completed from reference TRBV2 and TRBJ2-7, reads EPEVTQTPSHQVTQMGQEVILRCVPISNHLYFYWYRQILGQKVEFLVSFYNNEISEKSEIFDDQFSVERPDGSNFTLKIRSTKLEDSAMYFCASSYVPSGSYEQYFGPGTRLTVT.

In this sample, this clone turned up a few times. The rearrangement joins TRBV7-4 to TRBJ2-7; D might be TRBD1 (5 bases). V was cut by 7 bases and J by 0 bases, with 10 bases left in between. Per germline, CDR1 SGHVT and CDR2 SQSDAQ. This CDR3 spans 13 amino acids. The CDR3 coding sequence is TGTGCCAGCACCTCGACAGTCTCCTACGAGCAGTACTTC. Its protein product is CASTSTVSYEQYF.

The genes are TRBV19 and TRBJ2-4; 9 bases fit TRBD2. The CDR3 runs to 16 residues. The germline V gene has CDR1 LNHDA and CDR2 SQIVND (reference sequence). V lost 8 bases and J lost 0; bases outside the gene matches: 8. The CDR3 is CASRFAGGTAKNIQYF. The CDR3 DNA sequence: TGTGCCAGTCGGTTCGCGGGAGGGACAGCCAAAAACATTCAGTACTTC.

The J gene is TRBJ1-6, the V gene TRBV28; D call uncertain. Trimming took 5 bases from V and 9 from J, leaving 17 bases between them. Germline V gene data show CDR1 as MDHEN and CDR2 as SYDVKM. This CDR3 has 15 residues. The DNA for the CDR3 is TGTGCCAGCAGTCTTTCTTTTCTTAGGAGTTCACCCCTCCACTTT. This sequence encodes CASSLSFLRSSPLHF.

The chain employs TRBV5-1 and TRBJ2-1; 8 nucleotides line up with TRBD2. CDR1 SGHRS and CDR2 YFSETQ come from the germline V gene. The V and J ends lost 2 bases and 9 bases, in that order; junction bases with no gene match: 4. The CDR3 sequence is 13 residues long. CDR3 residues: CASSFTSGGEQFF. CDR3 in DNA: TGCGCCAGCAGCTTTACTAGCGGCGGTGAGCAGTTCTTC.

This clone occurred once. This sequence joins TRBV29-1 and TRBJ1-2; D gene unclear. Germline CDR1 SQVTM, CDR2 ANQGSEA. The CDR3 is made up of 13 amino acids. V dropped 5 bases and J dropped 2 bases, with 12 bases sitting between them. In DNA form, the CDR3 reads TGCAGCGTTTTATCAGGATCAAACTATGGCTACACCTTC. It yields the protein CSVLSGSNYGYTF.

The J gene is TRBJ1-1, the V gene TRBV29-1; D is undetermined. CDR3 length: 12 amino acids. In germline, CDR1 is SQVTM, CDR2 ANQGSEA. V dropped 0 bases and J dropped 5 bases, with 7 bases sitting between them. The CDR3 DNA is TGCAGCGTTGAAGAGGCCGTGACTGAAGCTTTCTTT. It is translated as CSVEEAVTEAFF.

This clone was picked up one time. The J gene is TRBJ2-1, the V gene TRBV6-1, with 16 bases fitting TRBD2. Germline trimming cut 4 bases from V and 10 bases from J; bases unmatched to any gene: 4. The CDR3 has 15 residues. Looked up from germline, CDR1 is MNHNS and CDR2 is SASEGT. The CDR3 DNA sequence: TGTGCCAGCAGTGGGGGACTAGCGGGAGGGTGGGAGCAGTTCTTC. This translates into CASSGGLAGGWEQFF.

In this sample, this clone turned up a few times. The chain is built from TRBV7-3 and TRBJ2-1; possibly TRBD1 for D (6 bases). CDR1 and CDR2 (germline): SGHTA, FQGTGA. The V and J ends lost 5 bases and 12 bases respectively, with 23 bases between them. The CDR3 is 15 residues long. The CDR3 DNA reads TGTGCCAGCAGCCTTGGGGGCGGGTCCGTGATGCGGCAGTTCTTC. It codes for CASSLGGGSVMRQFF.

Many counts were recorded for this clone. The chain carries TRBV29-1 and TRBJ1-6; 9 bases agree with TRBD1. This CDR3 region has 12 residues. Germline-derived CDR1 and CDR2 are SQVTM and ANQGSEA. The J segment lost 14 bases and the V segment lost 6 bases, leaving 8 bases of the junction unmatched. The CDR3 region has the DNA TGCAGCGTGTCGGGACAGGGTGGTTCCCTCCACTTT. Protein: CSVSGQGGSLHF.

V is TRBV6-5 and J is TRBJ2-4, with 9 bases lining up with TRBD2. This CDR3 contains 15 residues. J lost 6 bases, V lost 4 bases, and 7 bases had no gene match. Per germline, CDR1 MNHEY and CDR2 SVGAGI. CDR3 residues: CASSSPAGGLNIQYF. CDR3 nucleotide sequence: TGTGCCAGCAGTTCGCCAGCGGGGGGTTTAAACATTCAGTACTTC.

This sequence joins TRBV2 and TRBJ2-2; 15 nucleotides agree with TRBD2. Germline V gives CDR1 SNHLY, CDR2 FYNNEI. The CDR3 length is 18 residues. V was clipped by 5 bases and J by 1 base; unmatched bases: 5. The CDR3 here is CASSYPGLAGGNTGELFF. The CDR3 region has the DNA TGTGCCAGCAGTTACCCGGGACTAGCGGGGGGGAACACCGGGGAGCTGTTTTTT.

The chain combines TRBV7-2 with TRBJ2-3; possibly TRBD2 for D (5 bases). The ends were cut back, 2 bases at V and 2 bases at J, with 11 bases in the middle. The CDR3 is 15 residues long. Germline V gene sequence: CDR1 SGHTA, CDR2 FQGNSA. The CDR3 reads CASSLTGINTDTQYF. The DNA for the CDR3 is TGTGCCAGCAGCTTAACGGGGATTAACACAGATACGCAGTATTTT.